One and the same sample provided the 13 T cell receptor beta chains below, sequenced in a study of shared T cell receptors in the human thymus. TCRdb's copy holds only in-frame clones and misses some; the assay was immunoSEQ multiplex PCR. The table records 700,000 to 750,000 clones, approximately 83% of them present only once. The data were also submitted as part of a second study, on human thymus T cells.

The source material was thymocytes. The receptors stem from a girl under three years old with a congenital heart defect.

The chain employs TRBV5-4 and TRBJ1-3, with D tentatively TRBD1 (6 bases). The CDR3 spans 16 residues. Per germline, CDR1 SGHNT and CDR2 YYREEE (reference sequence). Trimming stripped 3 bases from V and 0 bases from J, with 13 bases between. Here the CDR3 reads CASSSDSPISGNTIYF. Here the CDR3 DNA reads TGTGCCAGCAGCTCGGACAGCCCTATCTCTGGAAACACCATATATTTT.

The chain has TRBV2 and TRBJ1-2; D uncertain. This CDR3 has 13 residues. Trimming took 6 bases from V and 0 from J, leaving 8 bases between them. From germline, CDR1 is SNHLY and CDR2 FYNNEI. CDR3 coding DNA: TGTGCCAGCAGGGGCAGAACTAACTATGGCTACACCTTC. Translating gives CASRGRTNYGYTF.

This CDR3 reads CASSTRDKDYGYTF. Here the CDR3 DNA reads TGTGCCAGCAGTACCCGGGACAAAGACTATGGCTACACCTTC. This chain connects TRBV27 to TRBJ1-2; D might be TRBD1 (6 bases). The CDR3 is 14 amino acids. V gave up 5 bases and J gave up 3 bases, with 13 bases separating them. Germline V CDR1 and CDR2: MNHEY, SMNVEV (reference sequence).

J is TRBJ2-7 and V is TRBV28; D gene uncertain. CDR3 length: 15 residues. Germline V lookup: CDR1 MDHEN, CDR2 SYDVKM. V shed 2 bases and J shed 4 bases, with 15 bases lying between them. The CDR3 coding sequence is TGTGCCAGCAGTTTACCCGAGAACGGAGCGTACGAGCAGTACTTC. This translates into CASSLPENGAYEQYF.

The genes are TRBV6-6 and TRBJ1-2, with D unclear. Germline V lookup: CDR1 MNHNY, CDR2 SVGAGI (reference sequence). V shed 5 bases and J shed 1 base, with 8 bases lying between them. The CDR3 is made up of 13 amino acids. As DNA, the CDR3 is TGTGCCAGCAGTACGAGGGATAACTATGGCTACACCTTC. It encodes CASSTRDNYGYTF.

The V gene is TRBV14, the J gene TRBJ2-3; 8 bases match TRBD2. The germline V gene encodes CDR1 SGHDN and CDR2 FVKESK. V was pared by 1 base and J by 0 bases, with 3 bases of the junction left unmatched. The CDR3 consists of 16 residues. Written as DNA, the CDR3 is TGTGCCAGCAGCCAAGGCGGGGGGCCGAGCACAGATACGCAGTATTTT. This gives the protein CASSQGGGPSTDTQYF.

The chain carries TRBV28 and TRBJ2-7; 9 bases map to TRBD1. CDR1 and CDR2 (germline): MDHEN, SYDVKM. The CDR3 spans 20 residues. After removal of 6 bases from V and 1 base from J, the junction contained 22 bases not matched to a gene. Written as DNA, the CDR3 is TGTGCCAGCAGCTCCCACCTTGAGAGTACCGGGACAGGGCCATCCTACGAGCAGTACTTC. It specifies CASSSHLESTGTGPSYEQYF.

V is TRBV2 and J is TRBJ2-7; tentatively, D is TRBD1 (7 bases). Trimming shortened V by 0 bases and J by 2 bases, and 23 bases separated the two germline ends. The length of the CDR3 is 19 residues. Germline V gene data show CDR1 as SNHLY and CDR2 as FYNNEI. CDR3 in amino acids: CASSEACGGTDPPAYEQYF. The DNA for the CDR3 is TGTGCCAGCAGTGAAGCCTGTGGGGGGACAGACCCCCCTGCCTACGAGCAGTACTTC.

The V call is TRBV7-2, the J call TRBJ2-1, with a tentative D call TRBD2 (6 bases). Germline V gene lookup returns CDR1 SGHTA and CDR2 FQGNSA. This CDR3 has 16 amino acids. V lost 4 bases and J 4 bases, leaving 17 bases between the germline ends. This CDR3 reads CASSSDRDSLYNEQFF. CDR3 bases: TGTGCCAGCAGCTCCGACCGGGACTCACTTTACAATGAGCAGTTCTTC.

The rearrangement joins TRBV14 to TRBJ2-7; the match to TRBD2 covers 8 bases. Trimming at V came to 0 bases and at J to 0 bases, leaving 7 bases not matched to a gene. The CDR3 spans 17 residues. Germline-derived CDR1 and CDR2 are SGHDN and FVKESK. CDR3 amino acids: CASSQEEAGGSSYEQYF. The CDR3 DNA reads as TGTGCCAGCAGCCAAGAAGAGGCGGGGGGTTCCTCCTACGAGCAGTACTTC.

The chain carries TRBV5-5 and TRBJ2-7, with D perhaps TRBD1 (6 bases). V was shortened by 2 bases and J by 4 bases, with 19 bases between the two germline ends. CDR3 size: 16 residues. Germline V CDR1 and CDR2: SGHKS, YYEKEE (reference sequence). The CDR3 DNA is TGTGCCAGCAGCTTTTTGATAAGCAGGGGCGATTACGAGCAGTACTTC. The encoded protein is CASSFLISRGDYEQYF.

This clone has more than one count but fewer than ten. The V gene is TRBV2, the J gene TRBJ1-1; no definite D call. Trimming stripped 7 bases from V and 0 bases from J, with 18 bases between. The CDR3 is 16 amino acids. Germline V gene lookup returns CDR1 SNHLY and CDR2 FYNNEI. CDR3 DNA sequence: TGTGCCAGCACGAGTTGGGCGGGGAGGATGAACACTGAAGCTTTCTTT. It specifies CASTSWAGRMNTEAFF.

The chain employs TRBV27 and TRBJ1-3; D is possibly TRBD1 (6 bases). With 6 bases removed from V and 2 bases from J, the gap between germline ends came to 14 bases. The CDR3 loop spans 15 amino acids. Germline CDR1 and CDR2: MNHEY and SMNVEV (reference sequence). This chain's CDR3 is CASRPKDRPGNTIYF. The CDR3 DNA follows: TGTGCCAGCAGACCCAAAGACAGGCCTGGAAACACCATATATTTT.